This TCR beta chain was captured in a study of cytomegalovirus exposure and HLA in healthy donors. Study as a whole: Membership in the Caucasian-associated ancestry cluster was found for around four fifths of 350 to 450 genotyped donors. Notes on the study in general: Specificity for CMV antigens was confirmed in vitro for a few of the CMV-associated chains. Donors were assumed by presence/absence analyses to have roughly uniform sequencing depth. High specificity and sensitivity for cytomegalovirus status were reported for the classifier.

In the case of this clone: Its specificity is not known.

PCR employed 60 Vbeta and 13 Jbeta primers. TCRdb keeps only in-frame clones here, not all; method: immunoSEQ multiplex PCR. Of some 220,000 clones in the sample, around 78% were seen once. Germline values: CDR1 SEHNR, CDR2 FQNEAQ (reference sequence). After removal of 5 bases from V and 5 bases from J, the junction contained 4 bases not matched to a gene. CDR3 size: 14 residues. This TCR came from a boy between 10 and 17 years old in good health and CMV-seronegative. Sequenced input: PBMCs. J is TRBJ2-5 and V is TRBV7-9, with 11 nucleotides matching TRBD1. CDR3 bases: TGTGCCAGCAGCGGACAGGGGGCAGGGGAGACCCAGTACTTC. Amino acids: CASSGQGAGETQYF.